One and the same sample provided the 21 T cell receptor beta chains below, sequenced in a study of T cells in Graves' hyperthyroidism and ophthalmopathy. There were TCR beta CDR3 regions amplified from RNA transcripts. The HTBI primer set drove a first-round RT-PCR of the TCR CDR3. Using its own MiXCR run on the multiplex PCR reads, TCRdb lists one record per CDR3 protein. The data show fewer than 550,000 distinct CDR3 sequences, more than 15% seen once. The source material was blood. The source of these receptors is a woman between 18 and 29 years old with Graves' hyperthyroidism.

This clonotype was recorded many times. The chain carries TRBV3-1 and TRBJ2-3; D is possibly TRBD1 or TRBD2 (5 bases each). This CDR3 comprises 17 residues. Germline V lookup: CDR1 LGHDT, CDR2 YNNKEL (reference sequence). Between the trimmed V and J ends, which lost 4 bases and 6 bases, there was a span of 23 bases. The CDR3 bases are TGTGCCAGCAGCCGAAGCGATGGGCATGGGGGTTTGGATACGCAGTATTTT. Translation gives CASSRSDGHGGLDTQYF.

J is TRBJ2-1 and V is TRBV4-3; D remains unclear. Trimming stripped 0 bases from V and 2 bases from J, with 14 bases between. The CDR3 spans 17 residues. Germline CDR1 and CDR2: LGHNA and YSLEER. Here the CDR3 DNA reads TGCGCCAGCAGCCAAGAATTCTTCACTACGCCCTACAATGAGCAGTTCTTC. The encoded protein is CASSQEFFTTPYNEQFF.

This clonotype was seen at least ten times. The rearrangement links TRBV2 to TRBJ2-1, with 9 bases matching TRBD1. This CDR3 region has 14 residues. Germline V gene data show CDR1 as SNHLY and CDR2 as FYNNEI. The J segment lost 5 bases and the V segment lost 8 bases, leaving 7 bases of the junction unmatched. CDR3 nucleotides: TGTGCCAGCGGCGACAGGGGGGTAAACAATGAGCAGTTCTTC. Translated: CASGDRGVNNEQFF.

This clonotype is a singleton in its sample. Possible read error: a much larger clone is one base away. V is TRBV27 and J is TRBJ1-2, with a tentative D call TRBD1 (5 bases). The V gene's germline CDR1 is MNHEY and CDR2 SMNVEV (reference sequence). CDR3 length: 13 amino acids. CDR3 in DNA: TGTGCCAGCAGTTTTAACAGGAGGTATGACTACACCTTC. Translating gives CASSFNRRYDYTF.

This clonotype was picked up many times. The V and J genes are TRBV7-2 and TRBJ2-7; D is perhaps TRBD2 (5 bases). The CDR3 is 13 residues long. Per germline, CDR1 SGHTA and CDR2 FQGNSA. V lost 3 bases and J 2 bases, leaving 8 bases between the germline ends. CDR3 DNA: TGTGCCAGCAGCTTTAGCGCTACCTACGAGCAGTACTTC. Protein: CASSFSATYEQYF. The complete variable domain, with remaining parts taken from reference TRBV7-2 and TRBJ2-7, reads GAGVSQSPSNKVTEKGKDVELRCDPISGHTALYWYRQSLGQGLEFLIYFQGNSAPDKSGLPSDRFSAERTGGSVSTLTIQRTQQEDSAVYLCASSFSATYEQYFGPGTRLTVT.

This clonotype was seen more than once but under ten times. The chain combines TRBV6-6 with TRBJ1-6; D unresolved. The CDR3 has 15 amino acids. V shed 2 bases and J shed 5 bases, with 10 bases lying between them. CDR1 and CDR2 from the germline V gene are MNHNY and SVGAGI (reference sequence). CDR3 loop: CASSYDGPHNSPLHF. DNA for the CDR3: TGTGCCAGCAGTTACGATGGGCCCCATAATTCACCCCTCCACTTT.

The V gene is TRBV6-2 or TRBV6-3, the J gene TRBJ2-1; TRBD2 aligns across 9 bases. Germline CDR1 MNHEY, CDR2 SVGEGT. This CDR3 has 15 residues. The junction had 11 bases not matched to a gene; V was cut back by 2 bases and J by 12 bases. CDR3 region: CASSYEAGGQRWQFF. The DNA of the CDR3 is TGTGCCAGCAGTTACGAGGCGGGGGGGCAAAGGTGGCAGTTCTTC.

The J gene is TRBJ2-2, the V gene TRBV2; the D is unclear. Germline values: CDR1 SNHLY, CDR2 FYNNEI. V lost 6 bases to trimming and J lost 4 bases, with 6 bases between them. The CDR3 length is 12 residues. The CDR3 nucleotides read TGTGCCAGCAGCAAGGCCACCGGGGAGCTGTTTTTT. It translates to CASSKATGELFF.

DNA of the CDR3: TGTGCCAGCAGCTTAGTAGACAAGCTCCTACGCCCCTACGAGCAGTACTTC. Translated, it gives CASSLVDKLLRPYEQYF. V usage is TRBV11-2 and J usage is TRBJ2-7; D remains ambiguous. Germline values: CDR1 SGHAT, CDR2 FQNNGV. CDR3 length: 17 residues. V lost 1 base and J 2 bases, leaving 18 bases between the germline ends.

Ten or more counts support this clonotype. The rearrangement uses TRBV12-3 or TRBV12-4 and TRBJ1-1, with a weak D call TRBD1 (5 bases). The ends were cut back, 5 bases at V and 1 base at J, with 11 bases in the middle. The CDR3 is 14 amino acids. DNA for the CDR3: TGTGCCAGCAGTCCCCCGGGGACGAACACTGAAGCTTTCTTT. This translates into CASSPPGTNTEAFF.

At least ten counts were recorded for this clonotype. The chain joins TRBV5-1 to TRBJ2-7; 7 positions agree with TRBD1. V lost 3 bases, J lost 0 bases, and 6 bases stayed unmatched. CDR1 is SGHRS and CDR2 is YFSETQ in the germline V gene. The CDR3 is 15 residues long. CDR3 bases: TGCGCCAGCAGCTCGGGACAGTGGAACTCCTACGAGCAGTACTTC. It encodes CASSSGQWNSYEQYF.

This clonotype has a count of ten or more. The V and J genes are TRBV7-2 and TRBJ1-3, with D unclear. Per the germline V gene, CDR1 is SGHTA and CDR2 is FQGNSA. The CDR3 length is 14 residues. Trimming left V 5 bases short and J 4 bases short, with 12 bases between. The CDR3 DNA follows: TGTGCCAGCAGCCACAAAGCTGCGGGAAACACCATATATTTT. Residues: CASSHKAAGNTIYF.

The sample holds many counts of this clonotype. The rearrangement uses TRBV7-2 and TRBJ2-2; D remains ambiguous. There are 13 residues in the CDR3. V gave up 3 bases and J gave up 2 bases, with 4 bases separating them. Germline CDR1 and CDR2: SGHTA and FQGNSA. Here the CDR3 reads CASSLINTGELFF. The CDR3 DNA reads as TGTGCCAGCAGCTTGATAAACACCGGGGAGCTGTTTTTT.

This rearrangement joins TRBV29-1 to TRBJ1-1, with no clear D. Trimming stripped 3 bases from V and 0 bases from J, with 2 bases between. Germline V lookup: CDR1 SQVTM, CDR2 ANQGSEA. This CDR3 has 11 residues. DNA of the CDR3: TGCAGCGTTGAGATGAACACTGAAGCTTTCTTT. This translates into CSVEMNTEAFF. The variable domain in full, completed from reference TRBV29-1 and TRBJ1-1, reads SAVISQKPSRDICQRGTSLTIQCQVDSQVTMMFWYRQQPGQSLTLIATANQGSEATYESGFVIDKFPISRPNLTFSTLTVSNMSPEDSSIYLCSVEMNTEAFFGQGTRLTVV.

CDR3 DNA sequence: TGTGCCAGCAGCCTGACTAGCCCCGGTGAGCAGTTCTTC. It translates to CASSLTSPGEQFF. The V gene is TRBV11-3, the J gene TRBJ2-1; TRBD2 aligns across 7 bases. In germline, CDR1 is SGHNT, CDR2 YENEEA. This CDR3 has 13 amino acids. V was clipped by 5 bases and J by 9 bases; unmatched bases: 7.

The V and J genes are TRBV29-1 and TRBJ1-2; D might be TRBD1 (6 bases). V lost 2 bases and J 3 bases, leaving 13 bases between the germline ends. This CDR3 has 14 amino acids. The germline V gene has CDR1 SQVTM and CDR2 ANQGSEA. CDR3 amino acids: CSVENGGHDYGYTF. CDR3 DNA: TGCAGCGTTGAAAATGGGGGCCATGACTATGGCTACACCTTC.

This clonotype has just a few counts. J is TRBJ2-1 and V is TRBV7-8; the D gene is possibly TRBD1 (6 bases). CDR3 length: 15 residues. Germline CDR1 is SGHVS and CDR2 is FQNEAQ. Deletions cut 5 bases from V and 2 bases from J, with 13 bases between. CDR3 protein: CASSETGPAYNEQFF. The CDR3 DNA reads as TGTGCCAGCAGCGAGACAGGCCCTGCCTACAATGAGCAGTTCTTC.

Many counts were recorded for this clonotype. The chain joins TRBV6-1 to TRBJ2-5; D may be TRBD1 (7 bases). Looked up from germline, CDR1 is MNHNS and CDR2 is SASEGT. The CDR3 is 15 amino acids. The V end was cut by 8 bases, the J end by 2 bases, with 18 bases between. CDR3 residues: CASVPQGGLQETQYF. In DNA form, the CDR3 reads TGTGCCAGCGTCCCCCAGGGGGGACTTCAAGAGACCCAGTACTTC.

In its sample, this clonotype was seen a few times. The chain links TRBV20-1 to TRBJ2-2; D is unresolved. Germline V gives CDR1 DFQATT, CDR2 SNEGSKA (reference sequence). Deletions cut 3 bases from V and 6 bases from J, with 14 bases between. This CDR3 has 14 residues. CDR3 region: CSARRPDVAGELFF. As DNA, the CDR3 is TGCAGTGCTAGGCGGCCCGACGTGGCCGGGGAGCTGTTTTTT.

The sample holds many counts of this clonotype. The chain employs TRBV18 and TRBJ2-3; D is uncertain. V was pared by 0 bases and J by 6 bases, with 19 bases between. The CDR3 extends over 17 amino acids. CDR1 KGHSH and CDR2 LQKENI come from the germline V gene. The CDR3 reads CASSPPGLVAVSDTQYF. The CDR3 nucleotides read TGTGCCAGCTCACCACCCGGTCTAGTTGCCGTATCGGATACGCAGTATTTT.

This clonotype was seen more than once but under ten times. The CDR3 region is CASTTGGLRSSYEQYF. The CDR3 DNA sequence: TGTGCCAGCACCACAGGGGGACTAAGGAGCTCCTACGAGCAGTACTTC. The chain combines TRBV5-4 with TRBJ2-7, with a tentative D call TRBD1 (8 bases). The CDR3 has 16 amino acids. V was clipped by 6 bases and J by 0 bases, with 19 bases between them. Germline V gene lookup returns CDR1 SGHNT and CDR2 YYREEE (reference sequence).